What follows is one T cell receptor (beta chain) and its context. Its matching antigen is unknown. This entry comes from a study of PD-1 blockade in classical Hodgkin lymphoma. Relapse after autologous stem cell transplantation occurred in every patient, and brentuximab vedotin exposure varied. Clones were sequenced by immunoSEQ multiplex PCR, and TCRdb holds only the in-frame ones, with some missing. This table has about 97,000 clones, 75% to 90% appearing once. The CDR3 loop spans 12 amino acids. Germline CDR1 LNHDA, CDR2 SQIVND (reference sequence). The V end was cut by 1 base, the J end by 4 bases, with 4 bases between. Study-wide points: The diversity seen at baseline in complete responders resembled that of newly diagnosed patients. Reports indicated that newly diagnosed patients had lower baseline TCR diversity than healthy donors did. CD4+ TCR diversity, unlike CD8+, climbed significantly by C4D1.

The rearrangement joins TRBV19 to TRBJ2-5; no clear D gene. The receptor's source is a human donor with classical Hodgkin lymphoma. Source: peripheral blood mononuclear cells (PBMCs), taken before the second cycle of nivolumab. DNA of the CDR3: TGTGCCAGTAGTATAGGCGGAGAGACCCAGTACTTC. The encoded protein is CASSIGGETQYF.